These T cell receptor beta chains were read from a single sample in a study of shared clonotypes between healthy human individuals. Clones were sequenced by immunoSEQ multiplex PCR, and TCRdb holds only the in-frame ones, with some missing. The table includes 1,400,000 or so clones, approximately 98.5% detected once. The material sequenced was naive CD4+ T cells sorted from blood. Receptor source: a man aged 25 to 45 in good health. The CDR3 runs from the conserved cysteine through the conserved F or W. The D gene is left open where the match is weak. The listing skips clone size in some rows; elsewhere it reads once, few, many or a size class.

d_call j_call v_call clone_size cdr3_nt cdr3_aa
TRBD2 TRBJ2-1 TRBV5-1 NA TGCGCCAGCAGCTTCATGACTAGCGGGGCGGGGAATGAGCAGTTCTTC CASSFMTSGAGNEQFF
TRBD1 TRBJ2-1 TRBV5-1 NA TGCGCCAGCAGTTCGACAGGGGGCTCCTACAATGAGCAGTTCTTC CASSSTGGSYNEQFF
NA TRBJ2-7 TRBV6-5 NA TGTGCCAGCAGGGAATCGTTCGAGCAGTACTTC CASRESFEQYF
NA TRBJ2-2 TRBV2 NA TGTGCCAGCCGACAGCTAGCGTCGAACACCGGGGAGCTGTTTTTT CASRQLASNTGELFF
TRBD2 TRBJ2-1 TRBV10-3 once TGTGCCATCAGGCAACAACTAGCGGGAGTTCATGAGCAGTTCTTC CAIRQQLAGVHEQFF
NA TRBJ2-7 TRBV5-1 NA TGCGCCAGCAGCTTAAAGGACAGCCTCGGCGAGCAGTACTTC CASSLKDSLGEQYF
NA TRBJ2-5 TRBV7-2 NA TGTGCCAGCCAACCGGGCCCCCAAGAGACCCAGTACTTC CASQPGPQETQYF
TRBD2 TRBJ2-4 TRBV6-1 once TGTGCCAGCAGCGGTGGACTAGCGGGATACATTCAGTACTTC CASSGGLAGYIQYF
TRBD2 TRBJ2-2 TRBV10-3 NA TGTGCCATCAACGCGCGGGAGGGCCCTACCTCTGGGGAGCTGTTTTTT CAINAREGPTSGELFF
TRBD2 TRBJ2-7 TRBV15 NA TGTGCCACCAGCAGGCCCGGGGCGGGAGGATACGAGCAGTACTTC CATSRPGAGGYEQYF
NA TRBJ2-7 TRBV4-3 NA TGCGCCAGCAGCCAAGCGGACTCCACGAGGCAGTACTTC CASSQADSTRQYF
TRBD2 TRBJ2-1 TRBV9 NA TGTGCCAGCAGCGTAGAAACGGGAGGGAGGTACAATGAGCAGTTCTTC CASSVETGGRYNEQFF
NA TRBJ2-3 TRBV5-1 NA TGCGCCAGCAGCGGGAGTGACTCAGATACGCAGTATTTT CASSGSDSDTQYF
NA TRBJ2-2 TRBV18 NA TGTGCCAGCTCACCACGGTTTGAGATCGGGGAGCTGTTTTTT CASSPRFEIGELFF
NA TRBJ1-4 TRBV5-5 once TGTGCCAGCAGCAGTGGCGGATCCACTAATGAAAAACTGTTTTTT CASSSGGSTNEKLFF
TRBD2 TRBJ2-1 TRBV7-9 NA TGTGCCAGCAGCTTAGGGGCCCTAGCGGGAGGCCCCTACAATGAGCAGTTCTTC CASSLGALAGGPYNEQFF
TRBD1 TRBJ2-7 TRBV28 NA TGTGCCAGCAGTTTACGACAGGGGACCTACGAGCAGTACTTC CASSLRQGTYEQYF
NA TRBJ1-4 TRBV10-1 NA TGCGCCCAGGGGTCCATAGTGCTCGATGAAAAACTGTTTTTT CAQGSIVLDEKLFF
NA TRBJ2-7 TRBV7-2 NA TGTGCCAGCAGCCGACCTCCGGGACAACTCTCAATCCGGTACTTC CASSRPPGQLSIRYF
TRBD1 TRBJ1-5 TRBV28 NA TGTGCCAGCAGTTTATTGAACAGGGGAAGCAATCAGCCCCAGCATTTT CASSLLNRGSNQPQHF
TRBD1 TRBJ1-5 TRBV19 NA TGTGCCAGTTATGGACAGGGATCGAATCAGCCCCAGCATTTT CASYGQGSNQPQHF
TRBD2 TRBJ2-1 TRBV5-4 NA TGTGCCAGCAGCTTGTTAAGCGGGAGGGCTGAGCAGTTCTTC CASSLLSGRAEQFF
TRBD2 TRBJ2-1 TRBV18 NA TGTGCCAGCTCTGAGACTAGCGTCTCCTACAATGAGCAGTTCTTC CASSETSVSYNEQFF
NA TRBJ2-1 TRBV5-6 once TGTGCCAGCAGCCAAGAACAGGGCTATGAGCAGTTCTTC CASSQEQGYEQFF
NA TRBJ2-1 TRBV30 NA TGTGCCTGTGGTAGGCTGTACAATGAGCAGTTCTTC CACGRLYNEQFF
NA TRBJ2-1 TRBV30 NA TGTGCCTGCCCCGGAACCTACAATGAGCAGTTCTTC CACPGTYNEQFF
NA TRBJ2-3 TRBV5-5 NA TGTGCCAGCAGCTTGCTACAGGGAGCCGATACGCAGTATTTT CASSLLQGADTQYF
NA TRBJ2-5 TRBV10-3 NA TGTGCCATCAGGAGGGGACACACGAACCAAGAGACCCAGTACTTC CAIRRGHTNQETQYF
NA TRBJ2-7 TRBV9 NA TGTGCCAGCAGCGTCTCCCCAACGGGGTATGAGCAGTACTTC CASSVSPTGYEQYF
TRBD1 TRBJ2-7 TRBV6-1 NA TGTGCCAGCATGAGGTGGGACAGCTACGAGCAGTACTTC CASMRWDSYEQYF
TRBD2 TRBJ2-2 TRBV18 NA TGTGCCAGCTCCACCACGGGAGTTCTAGCGGGAATCACCGGGGAGCTGTTTTTT CASSTTGVLAGITGELFF
NA TRBJ2-5 TRBV6-5 NA TGTGCCAGCACCCAAAGGGGTGTGGGGACCCAGTACTTC CASTQRGVGTQYF
NA TRBJ1-4 TRBV28 NA TGTGCCAGTGGCAGGGTTAATGAAAAACTGTTTTTT CASGRVNEKLFF
TRBD1 TRBJ1-4 TRBV15 NA TGTGCCACCAGAAGACAGGGGGCAACTAATGAAAAACTGTTTTTT CATRRQGATNEKLFF
TRBD1 TRBJ2-5 TRBV2 NA TGTGCCAGCAGGGCTTACCTACAGGGGTGGGAGACCCAGTACTTC CASRAYLQGWETQYF
TRBD1 TRBJ1-5 TRBV5-6 NA TGTGCCAGCAGCTTCGGGGACAGGGGTACTCAGCCCCAGCATTTT CASSFGDRGTQPQHF